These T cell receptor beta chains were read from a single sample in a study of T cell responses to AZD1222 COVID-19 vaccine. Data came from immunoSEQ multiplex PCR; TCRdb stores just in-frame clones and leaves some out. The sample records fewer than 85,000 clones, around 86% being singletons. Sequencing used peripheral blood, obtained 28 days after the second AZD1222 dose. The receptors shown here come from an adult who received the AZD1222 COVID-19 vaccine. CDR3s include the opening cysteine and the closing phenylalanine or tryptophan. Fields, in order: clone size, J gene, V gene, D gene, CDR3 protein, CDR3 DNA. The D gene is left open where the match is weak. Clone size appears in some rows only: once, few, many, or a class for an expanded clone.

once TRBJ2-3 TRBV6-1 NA CASSDKGQGTDTQYF TGTGCCAGCAGTGATAAGGGACAAGGCACAGATACGCAGTATTTT
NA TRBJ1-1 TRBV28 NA CASRANIEAFF TGTGCCAGCAGGGCAAACATTGAAGCTTTCTTT
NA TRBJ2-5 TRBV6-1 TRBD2 CASSGGLAGGVGFQETQYF TGTGCCAGCAGTGGCGGACTAGCGGGGGGAGTAGGGTTCCAAGAGACCCAGTACTTC
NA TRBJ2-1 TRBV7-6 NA CASSSRGTVGDEQFF TGTGCCAGCAGCTCCCGGGGTACCGTGGGCGATGAGCAGTTCTTC
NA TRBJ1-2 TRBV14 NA CAIRGFYGYTF TGTGCCATTCGAGGCTTCTATGGCTACACCTTC
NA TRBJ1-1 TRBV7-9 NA CASSFGRGNTEAFF TGTGCCAGCAGCTTTGGACGTGGGAACACTGAAGCTTTCTTT
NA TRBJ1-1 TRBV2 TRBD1 CASSEQTGRAEAFF TGTGCCAGCAGTGAACAGACAGGGCGAGCTGAAGCTTTCTTT
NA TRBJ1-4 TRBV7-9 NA CASSPRGLEKLFF TGTGCCAGCAGCCCCCGCGGTTTGGAAAAACTGTTTTTT
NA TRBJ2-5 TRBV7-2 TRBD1 CASSLVGRQGAETQYF TGTGCCAGCAGCTTAGTAGGCCGACAGGGAGCAGAGACCCAGTACTTC
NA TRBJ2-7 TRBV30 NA CAWSEPQYEQYF TGTGCCTGGAGTGAACCACAGTACGAGCAGTACTTC
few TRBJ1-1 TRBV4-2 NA CASSQEAGPDSRAFF TGTGCCAGCAGCCAAGAAGCAGGGCCCGACAGCCGGGCTTTCTTT
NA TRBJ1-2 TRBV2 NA CASSATQGSGYTF TGTGCCAGCAGTGCTACACAGGGATCCGGCTACACCTTC
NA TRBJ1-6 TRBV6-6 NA CASRWGSRNSPLHF TGTGCCAGCAGGTGGGGGTCCAGAAATTCACCCCTCCACTTT
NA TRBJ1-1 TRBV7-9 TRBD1 CASTRDSGNEAFF TGTGCCAGCACCCGGGACAGCGGAAATGAAGCTTTCTTT
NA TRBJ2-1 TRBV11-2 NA CASSPGGANYNEQFF TGTGCCAGCAGTCCTGGAGGGGCGAACTACAATGAGCAGTTCTTC
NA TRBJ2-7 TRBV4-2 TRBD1 CASSREQGKYEQYF TGTGCCAGCAGCCGGGAACAGGGGAAGTACGAGCAGTACTTC
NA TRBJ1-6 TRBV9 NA CASSVEADYSPLHF TGTGCCAGCAGCGTGGAGGCAGATTATTCACCCCTCCACTTT
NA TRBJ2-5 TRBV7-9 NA CASSLAYSQETQYF TGTGCCAGCAGCTTAGCGTACAGTCAAGAGACCCAGTACTTC
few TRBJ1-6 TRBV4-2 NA CASSQDLEGIGSPLHF TGTGCCAGCAGCCAAGATCTCGAAGGAATAGGTTCACCCCTCCACTTT
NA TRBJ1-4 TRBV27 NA CASSGISRNEKLFF TGTGCCAGCAGTGGGATTTCGAGAAATGAAAAACTGTTTTTT
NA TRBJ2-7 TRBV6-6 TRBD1 CASSYSAGDRGDEQYF TGTGCCAGCAGTTACTCGGCAGGGGACAGGGGGGACGAGCAGTACTTC
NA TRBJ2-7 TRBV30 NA CAWTTGTYEQYF TGTGCCTGGACCACCGGGACCTACGAGCAGTACTTC
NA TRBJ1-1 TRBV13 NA CASSPIGEKLNTEAFF TGTGCCAGCAGCCCCATCGGGGAGAAACTGAACACTGAAGCTTTCTTT
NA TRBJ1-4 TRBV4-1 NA CASSQDLLLNEKLFF TGCGCCAGCAGCCAAGATCTACTACTTAATGAAAAACTGTTTTTT
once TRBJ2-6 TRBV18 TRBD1 CASSLAGQDVSGANVLTF TGTGCCAGCTCACTCGCGGGACAGGACGTCTCTGGGGCCAACGTCCTGACTTTC
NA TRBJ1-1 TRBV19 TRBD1 CASSDETGWNTEAFF TGTGCCAGTAGTGACGAGACAGGGTGGAACACTGAAGCTTTCTTT
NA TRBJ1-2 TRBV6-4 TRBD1 CASSDKTGGYGYTF TGTGCCAGCAGTGACAAAACAGGGGGCTATGGCTACACCTTC
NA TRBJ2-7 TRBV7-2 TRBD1 CASSLGQGAAYEQYF TGTGCCAGCAGCCTGGGACAGGGGGCCGCCTACGAGCAGTACTTC
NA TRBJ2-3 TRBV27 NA CARSRQDVHTDTQYF TGTGCCAGAAGTAGACAGGACGTACACACAGATACGCAGTATTTT